Described below is a single TCR beta chain sequence and its context. The data belong to a study of human T cells and chemical hapten exposure. In the study overall: Upper back patch tests used 0.01% DPC, scored after 6 days.

Time point described: pre-sensitization, week 0. The treatment: therapeutic diphenylcyclopropenone sensitization with weekly scalp DPC. In germline, CDR1 is SGHVS, CDR2 FQNEAQ. This CDR3 region has 15 residues. V lost 5 bases, J lost 1 base, and 14 bases lay in between. In the authors' methods: A per-sample median of roughly 96,000 TCRs was observed, with counts ranging from about 23,224 to 690,600. TCRdb processed the RACE reads anew with MiXCR; each CDR3 protein has one entry. The V and J calls here are based on TCRdb, not the publication. The sample shows more than 300,000 distinct CDR3 sequences, 5% to 6.5% of them seen only once.

This clonotype was sampled from a woman between 45 and 65 years old with alopecia areata. Some clones in this sample may be carry-over from other donors' samples. The sequenced sample was whole blood, obtained in connection with sensitization to the hapten diphenylcyclopropenone (DPC). The V gene is TRBV7-8, the J gene TRBJ2-5; a possible D gene is TRBD2 (5 bases). This CDR3 reads CASSGRVGVQETQYF. The CDR3 bases are TGTGCCAGCAGCGGTAGGGTGGGAGTCCAAGAGACCCAGTACTTC.